This T cell receptor beta chain was recovered during a study of blood T cell repertoires in COVID-19. The CDR3 length is 14 residues. Germline V gene lookup returns CDR1 GTSNPN and CDR2 SVGIG (reference sequence). The V gene lost 1 base and the J gene lost 4 bases, with 13 bases spanning the gap. The participants were between about 18 and 95 years old and came from some 25 US areas. Cohorts were determined from participant-reported clinical history. The authors' processing: Amplification of reference gene primers was used by the study to estimate nucleated cell counts. Only in-frame clones appear in the TCRdb table, and some are missing; sequencing was by immunoSEQ multiplex PCR. V and J calls and clone size are as listed in that table; D and trimming were resolved from the DNA. The table has around 180,000 clones, about 77% seen once; the top ten hold 17%. This clone was found once.

Material: PBMCs or T cells enriched from blood (not recorded which). The chain joins TRBV30 to TRBJ1-2, with D perhaps matching TRBD1 (6 bases). This receptor was taken from a woman aged 45-65 years with acute COVID-19. The CDR3 DNA follows: TGTGCCTGGAGTGAAACAGGGACCAGCTATGGCTACACCTTC. It is translated as CAWSETGTSYGYTF. The full variable domain, in which reference TRBV30 and TRBJ1-2 provide the parts outside the CDR3, is SQTIHQWPATLVQPVGSPLSLECTVEGTSNPNLYWYRQAAGRGLQLLFYSVGIGQISSEVPQNLSASRPQDRQFILSSKKLLLSDSGFYLCAWSETGTSYGYTFGSGTRLTVV.